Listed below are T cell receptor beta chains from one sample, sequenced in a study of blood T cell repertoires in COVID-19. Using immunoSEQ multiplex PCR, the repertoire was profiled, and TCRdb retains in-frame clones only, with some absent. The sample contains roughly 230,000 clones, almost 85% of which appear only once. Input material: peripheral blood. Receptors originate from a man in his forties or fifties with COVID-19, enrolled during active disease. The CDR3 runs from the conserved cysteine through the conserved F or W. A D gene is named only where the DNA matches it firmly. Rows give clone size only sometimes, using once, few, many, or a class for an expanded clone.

cdr3_aa: CASSLASAGNTIYF
cdr3_nt: TGTGCCAGCAGCTTAGCGTCCGCTGGAAACACCATATATTTT
d_call: .
v_call: TRBV7-9
j_call: TRBJ1-3
clone_size: .

cdr3_aa: CASSLGGGYEQYF
cdr3_nt: TGTGCCAGCAGCTTAGGTGGAGGCTACGAGCAGTACTTC
d_call: .
v_call: TRBV7-6
j_call: TRBJ2-7
clone_size: .

cdr3_aa: CASSNLRGGLETQYF
cdr3_nt: TGTGCCAGTAGTAATTTAAGGGGGGGCTTAGAGACCCAGTACTTC
d_call: .
v_call: TRBV19
j_call: TRBJ2-5
clone_size: .

cdr3_aa: CASSVGQGVGEQYF
cdr3_nt: TGTGCCAGCAGCGTAGGGCAGGGGGTTGGGGAGCAGTACTTC
d_call: TRBD1
v_call: TRBV9
j_call: TRBJ2-7
clone_size: .

cdr3_aa: CAWSVNSPPQYF
cdr3_nt: TGTGCCTGGAGTGTAAACTCACCTCCCCAGTACTTC
d_call: .
v_call: TRBV30
j_call: TRBJ2-7
clone_size: .

cdr3_aa: CASTTRYYNEQFF
cdr3_nt: TGTGCCAGCACGACAAGGTATTACAATGAGCAGTTCTTC
d_call: .
v_call: TRBV6-5
j_call: TRBJ2-1
clone_size: .

cdr3_aa: CASRQGTSRRQETQYF
cdr3_nt: TGTGCCAGCAGACAAGGCACTAGCAGACGGCAAGAGACCCAGTACTTC
d_call: .
v_call: TRBV28
j_call: TRBJ2-5
clone_size: .

cdr3_aa: CASSIGTSEYYEQYF
cdr3_nt: TGTGCCAGTAGTATAGGGACTAGCGAGTACTACGAGCAGTACTTC
d_call: TRBD2
v_call: TRBV19
j_call: TRBJ2-7
clone_size: .

cdr3_aa: CASSRTGGLENSPLHF
cdr3_nt: TGTGCCAGCAGCCGGACAGGGGGTTTGGAAAATTCACCCCTCCACTTT
d_call: TRBD1
v_call: TRBV7-9
j_call: TRBJ1-6
clone_size: few

cdr3_aa: CASSQDPLDEQFF
cdr3_nt: TGTGCCAGCAGCCAAGATCCACTAGATGAGCAGTTCTTC
d_call: .
v_call: TRBV3-1/TRBV3-2
j_call: TRBJ2-1
clone_size: .

cdr3_aa: CASSQVTEAFF
cdr3_nt: TGTGCCAGCTCCCAGGTTACTGAAGCTTTCTTT
d_call: .
v_call: TRBV19
j_call: TRBJ1-1
clone_size: .

cdr3_aa: CASSLAGVDRHF
cdr3_nt: TGTGCCAGCAGCTTGGCAGGGGTCGATCGGCATTTT
d_call: .
v_call: TRBV5-6
j_call: TRBJ1-5
clone_size: .

cdr3_aa: CASSQDPAPGDEAFF
cdr3_nt: TGCGCCAGCAGCCAAGATCCGGCCCCGGGGGATGAAGCTTTCTTT
d_call: .
v_call: TRBV4-1
j_call: TRBJ1-1
clone_size: .

cdr3_aa: CASSRDRGEQYF
cdr3_nt: TGTGCCAGCAGCCGTGATAGAGGCGAGCAGTACTTC
d_call: .
v_call: TRBV4-2
j_call: TRBJ2-7
clone_size: .

cdr3_aa: CASSQTSGGYEQYF
cdr3_nt: TGTGCCAGCAGCCAAACGAGCGGGGGGTACGAGCAGTACTTC
d_call: TRBD2
v_call: TRBV3-1/TRBV3-2
j_call: TRBJ2-7
clone_size: .

cdr3_aa: CASSQDNRATEAFF
cdr3_nt: TGCGCCAGCAGCCAAGATAACAGGGCCACTGAAGCTTTCTTT
d_call: .
v_call: TRBV4-1
j_call: TRBJ1-1
clone_size: .

cdr3_aa: CASSNEQGAGYEQYF
cdr3_nt: TGTGCCAGCAGCAACGAACAGGGGGCGGGCTACGAGCAGTACTTC
d_call: TRBD1
v_call: TRBV7-6
j_call: TRBJ2-7
clone_size: few

cdr3_aa: CASSVGTANTGELFF
cdr3_nt: TGTGCCAGCAGCGTAGGGACAGCCAACACCGGGGAGCTGTTTTTT
d_call: TRBD1
v_call: TRBV7-3
j_call: TRBJ2-2
clone_size: once

cdr3_aa: CATSRDPGQPYGYTF
cdr3_nt: TGTGCCACCAGCAGGGACCCGGGACAGCCTTATGGCTACACCTTC
d_call: TRBD1
v_call: TRBV15
j_call: TRBJ1-2
clone_size: .

cdr3_aa: CASSLAVDRNTEAFF
cdr3_nt: TGTGCCAGCAGCTTGGCGGTAGACAGAAACACTGAAGCTTTCTTT
d_call: .
v_call: TRBV5-6
j_call: TRBJ1-1
clone_size: .

cdr3_aa: CASSQGSPSSYEQYF
cdr3_nt: TGCGCCAGCAGCCAAGGGAGTCCGAGCTCCTACGAGCAGTACTTC
d_call: .
v_call: TRBV4-1
j_call: TRBJ2-7
clone_size: .

cdr3_aa: CASSLSPGGNTGELFF
cdr3_nt: TGCGCCAGCAGCTTATCTCCGGGGGGGAACACCGGGGAGCTGTTTTTT
d_call: TRBD2
v_call: TRBV5-1
j_call: TRBJ2-2
clone_size: once